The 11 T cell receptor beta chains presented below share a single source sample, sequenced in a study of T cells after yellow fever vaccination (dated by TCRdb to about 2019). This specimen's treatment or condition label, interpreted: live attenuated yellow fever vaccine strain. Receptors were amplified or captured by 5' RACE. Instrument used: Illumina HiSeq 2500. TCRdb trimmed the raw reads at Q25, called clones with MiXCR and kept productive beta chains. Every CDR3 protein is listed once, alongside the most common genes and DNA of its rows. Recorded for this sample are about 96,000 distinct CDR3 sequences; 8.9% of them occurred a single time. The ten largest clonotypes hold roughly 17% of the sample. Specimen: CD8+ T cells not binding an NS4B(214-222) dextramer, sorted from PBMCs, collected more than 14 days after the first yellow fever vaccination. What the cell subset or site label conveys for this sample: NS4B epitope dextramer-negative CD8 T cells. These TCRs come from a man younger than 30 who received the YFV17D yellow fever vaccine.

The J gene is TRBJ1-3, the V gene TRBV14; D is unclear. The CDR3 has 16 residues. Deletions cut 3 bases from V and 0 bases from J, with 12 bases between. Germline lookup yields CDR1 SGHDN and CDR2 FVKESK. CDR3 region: CASSQINRSSGNTIYF. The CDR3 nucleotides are TGTGCCAGCAGCCAGATCAACAGAAGCTCTGGAAACACCATATATTTT.

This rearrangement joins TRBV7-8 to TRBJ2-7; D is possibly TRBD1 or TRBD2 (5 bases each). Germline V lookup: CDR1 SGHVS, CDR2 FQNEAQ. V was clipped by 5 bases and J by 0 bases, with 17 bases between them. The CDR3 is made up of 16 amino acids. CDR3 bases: TGTGCCAGCAGCCCCGGGGCCGGCAGGACCTCCTACGAGCAGTACTTC. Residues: CASSPGAGRTSYEQYF. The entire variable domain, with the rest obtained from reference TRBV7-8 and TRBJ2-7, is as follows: GAGVSQSPRYKVAKRGQDVALRCDPISGHVSLFWYQQALGQGPEFLTYFQNEAQLDKSGLPSDRFFAERPEGSVSTLKIQRTQQEDSAVYLCASSPGAGRTSYEQYFGPGTRLTVT.

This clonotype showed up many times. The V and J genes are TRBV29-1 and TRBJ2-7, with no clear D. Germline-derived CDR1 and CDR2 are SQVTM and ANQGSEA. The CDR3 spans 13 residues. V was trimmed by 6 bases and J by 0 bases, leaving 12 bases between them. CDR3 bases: TGCAGCGTCCTTTACATCTTCTCCTACGAGCAGTACTTC. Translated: CSVLYIFSYEQYF.

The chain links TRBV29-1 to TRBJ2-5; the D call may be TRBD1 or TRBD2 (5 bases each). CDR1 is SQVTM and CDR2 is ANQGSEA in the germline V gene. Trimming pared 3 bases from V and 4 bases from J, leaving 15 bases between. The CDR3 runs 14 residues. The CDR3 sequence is CSVERPGAGETQYF. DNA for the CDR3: TGCAGCGTTGAGCGGCCCGGGGCGGGAGAGACCCAGTACTTC.

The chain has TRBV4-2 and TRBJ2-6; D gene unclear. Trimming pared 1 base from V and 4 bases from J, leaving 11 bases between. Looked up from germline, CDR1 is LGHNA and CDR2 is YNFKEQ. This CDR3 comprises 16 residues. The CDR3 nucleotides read TGTGCCAGCAGCCAAGTGGAAGACTTGGGGGCCAACGTCCTGACTTTC. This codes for CASSQVEDLGANVLTF.

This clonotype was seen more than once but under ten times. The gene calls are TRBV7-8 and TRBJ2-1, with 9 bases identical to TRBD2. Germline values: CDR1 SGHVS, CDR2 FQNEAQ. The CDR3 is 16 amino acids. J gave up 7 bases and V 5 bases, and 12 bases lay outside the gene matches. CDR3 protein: CASSPRGGGADNEQFF. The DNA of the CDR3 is TGTGCCAGCAGCCCGAGGGGCGGGGGGGCCGATAATGAGCAGTTCTTC. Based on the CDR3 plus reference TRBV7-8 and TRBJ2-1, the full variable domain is GAGVSQSPRYKVAKRGQDVALRCDPISGHVSLFWYQQALGQGPEFLTYFQNEAQLDKSGLPSDRFFAERPEGSVSTLKIQRTQQEDSAVYLCASSPRGGGADNEQFFGPGTRLTVL.

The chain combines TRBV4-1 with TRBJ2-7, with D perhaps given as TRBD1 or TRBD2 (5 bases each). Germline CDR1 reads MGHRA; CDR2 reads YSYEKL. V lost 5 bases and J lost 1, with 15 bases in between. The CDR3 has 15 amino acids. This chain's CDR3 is CASSTLEGTSYEQYV. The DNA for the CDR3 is TGCGCCAGCAGCACACTAGAAGGGACGTCCTACGAGCAGTACGTC.

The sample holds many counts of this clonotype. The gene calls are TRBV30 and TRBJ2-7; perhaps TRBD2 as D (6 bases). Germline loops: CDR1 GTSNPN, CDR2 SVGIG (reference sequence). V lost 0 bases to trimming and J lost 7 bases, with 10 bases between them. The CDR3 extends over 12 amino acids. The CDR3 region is CAWSVSREEQYF. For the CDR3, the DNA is TGTGCCTGGAGTGTATCCCGGGAGGAGCAGTACTTC.

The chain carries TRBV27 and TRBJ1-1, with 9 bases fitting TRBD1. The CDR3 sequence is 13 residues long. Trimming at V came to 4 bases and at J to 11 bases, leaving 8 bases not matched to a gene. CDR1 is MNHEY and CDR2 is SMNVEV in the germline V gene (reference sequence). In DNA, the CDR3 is TGTGCCAGCAGTTGGGGACAGGGAATTACGGCTTTCTTT. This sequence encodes CASSWGQGITAFF.

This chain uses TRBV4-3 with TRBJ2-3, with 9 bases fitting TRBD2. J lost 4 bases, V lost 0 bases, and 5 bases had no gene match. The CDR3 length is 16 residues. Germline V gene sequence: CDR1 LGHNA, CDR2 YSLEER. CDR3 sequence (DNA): TGCGCCAGCAGCCAAGATCTCAAGCGGGGGGCAGATACGCAGTATTTT. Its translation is CASSQDLKRGADTQYF.

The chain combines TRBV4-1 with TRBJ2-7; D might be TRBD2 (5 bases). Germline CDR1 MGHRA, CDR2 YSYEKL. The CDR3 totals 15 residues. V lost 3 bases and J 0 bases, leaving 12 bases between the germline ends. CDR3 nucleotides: TGCGCCAGCAGCCAGAGCGGCTATAGCTCCTACGAGCAGTACTTC. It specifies CASSQSGYSSYEQYF.